The sequence of this T cell receptor beta chain was determined in a study of blood T cell repertoires in COVID-19. Study details: Whether acute or convalescent, the COVID-19 samples came from the United States, Italy and Spain. The analysed material was cDNA or gDNA that came from T cells, B-cell-depleted T cells, or PBMCs.

Per the original methods: It was from reference gene primer amplification that nucleated cell counts were estimated. Some clones are missing from TCRdb's copy, which holds only in-frame ones; the method was immunoSEQ multiplex PCR. V and J calls and clone size follow that table, whereas D and trimming were derived from the DNA. The data contain 25,000 to 30,000 clones, roughly 80% of them singletons. Sample: peripheral blood. The clonotype originates from an elderly man with active or convalescent COVID-19.

CDR3 in DNA: TGTGCCAGCAGACAGGGGGCGGTAACCGGGGAGCTGTTTTTT. This gives the protein CASRQGAVTGELFF. The chain combines TRBV28 with TRBJ2-2; TRBD1 aligns across 9 bases. Germline CDR1 MDHEN, CDR2 SYDVKM. J lost 5 bases, V lost 6 bases, and 4 bases had no gene match. The CDR3 consists of 14 residues.